This TCR beta chain derives from a study of T cell responses to AZD1222 COVID-19 vaccine. Study-wide points: Donors were mostly white British, more females; clonal diversity possibly underestimated.

Comments on this clone: Its target is unknown.

The data were produced by immunoSEQ multiplex PCR, yet TCRdb's version contains in-frame clones alone and is incomplete. The sample lists 100,000 to 150,000 clones, around 83% occurring once. This sequence was found in an adult who received the AZD1222 COVID-19 vaccine. The input for sequencing was peripheral blood, taken 28 days after the second AZD1222 dose.

The CDR3 DNA follows: TGTGCCAGCTCACCGGTTATTGGGGCTTTCTTT. Protein: CASSPVIGAFF. The chain combines TRBV18 with TRBJ1-1; D is undetermined. The V gene's germline CDR1 is KGHSH and CDR2 LQKENI. The CDR3 sequence is 11 residues long. Trimming cost V 3 bases and J 11 bases, with 10 bases left between them.